One sample yielded the 20 T cell receptor beta chains listed below, sequenced in a study of blood T cell repertoires in COVID-19. Produced via immunoSEQ multiplex PCR; TCRdb's table is partial and in-frame only. Here the sample spans some 20,000 clones, nearly 90% being singletons. The specimen was peripheral blood. Receptors were obtained from a middle-aged man with active COVID-19.

The count of this clone is one. The rearrangement links TRBV9 to TRBJ2-1; D unresolved. V shed 3 bases and J shed 3 bases, with 7 bases lying between them. This CDR3 spans 13 amino acids. In germline, CDR1 is SGDLS, CDR2 YYNGEE. CDR3 bases: TGTGCCAGCAGCGCTAGGAACTACAATGAGCAGTTCTTC. Translation gives CASSARNYNEQFF.

This clone was detected once. The rearrangement links TRBV19 to TRBJ2-7; 7 nucleotides match TRBD2. This CDR3 has 14 amino acids. Trimming removed 4 bases from V and 0 bases from J; junction bases left unmatched: 3. Germline-derived CDR1 and CDR2 are LNHDA and SQIVND (reference sequence). DNA of the CDR3: TGTGCCAGTAGTACCAGCGGGAACTCCTACGAGCAGTACTTC. Translating gives CASSTSGNSYEQYF.

The CDR3 protein is CASSLGGVYNEQFF. The CDR3 DNA reads as TGTGCCAGCAGCTTGGGGGGGGTCTACAATGAGCAGTTCTTC. This chain connects TRBV5-4 to TRBJ2-1; tentative D call: TRBD2 (6 bases). The V gene's germline CDR1 is SGHNT and CDR2 YYREEE (reference sequence). This CDR3 has 14 amino acids. Trimming cost V 0 bases and J 3 bases, with 7 bases left between them.

CDR3 residues: CASSLTVSSYNEQFF. The DNA for the CDR3 is TGTGCCAGCAGTCTAACCGTGAGCTCCTACAATGAGCAGTTCTTC. V is TRBV14 and J is TRBJ2-1; D unresolved. Germline assignment: CDR1 SGHDN and CDR2 FVKESK. V was clipped by 6 bases and J by 0 bases, with 12 bases between them. The CDR3 totals 15 residues.

V and J are TRBV7-2 and TRBJ2-1; D is unclear. Germline V gene lookup returns CDR1 SGHTA and CDR2 FQGNSA. This CDR3 spans 13 amino acids. With 1 base removed from V and 5 bases from J, the gap between germline ends came to 6 bases. The CDR3 is CASSLGAHNEQFF. In nucleotides, the CDR3 is TGTGCCAGCAGCTTAGGAGCCCACAATGAGCAGTTCTTC.

The chain has TRBV19 and TRBJ2-3; 8 nucleotides line up with TRBD2. The V gene's germline CDR1 is LNHDA and CDR2 SQIVND (reference sequence). This CDR3 region has 15 residues. Trimming took 6 bases from V and 2 from J; bases not matched to a gene: 7. The CDR3 reads CASRGLAGYTDTQYF. The CDR3 DNA reads TGTGCCAGTAGGGGATTAGCGGGATACACAGATACGCAGTATTTT.

V usage is TRBV10-1 and J usage is TRBJ2-2; 13 nucleotides agree with TRBD2. This CDR3 comprises 19 residues. The V gene's germline CDR1 is WNHNN and CDR2 SYGVQD (reference sequence). V shed 5 bases and J 4 bases; nucleotides not matched to a gene: 13. CDR3 DNA: TGCGCCAGCAGTCCCGGGACTAGCGGGGCAAGGTATCCCACCGGGGAGCTGTTTTTT. This translates into CASSPGTSGARYPTGELFF.

V and J are TRBV15 and TRBJ2-7, with D uncertain. This CDR3 has 13 residues. Trimming stripped 4 bases from V and 6 bases from J, with 13 bases between. Germline assignment: CDR1 LNHNV and CDR2 YYDKDF (reference sequence). The CDR3 coding sequence is TGTGCCACCAGCATGAGCGAATCACGCGAGCAGTACTTC. This encodes CATSMSESREQYF.

The chain joins TRBV30 to TRBJ2-3, with 10 bases fitting TRBD1. V shed 2 bases and J 1 base; nucleotides not matched to a gene: 3. The CDR3 runs 15 residues. Germline loops: CDR1 GTSNPN, CDR2 SVGIG (reference sequence). The CDR3 protein is CAWSRQGAGTDTQYF. Here the CDR3 DNA reads TGTGCCTGGAGTCGACAGGGGGCAGGCACAGATACGCAGTATTTT.

The table lists this clone with a count of one. This chain links TRBV5-4 with TRBJ1-1; perhaps TRBD1 as D (5 bases). CDR1 is SGHNT and CDR2 is YYREEE in the germline V gene (reference sequence). The CDR3 consists of 13 residues. V was cut by 2 bases and J by 4 bases, with 9 bases left in between. The CDR3: CASSFFGGTEAFF. CDR3 DNA: TGTGCCAGCAGCTTCTTCGGGGGCACTGAAGCTTTCTTT.

The V call is TRBV30, the J call TRBJ2-7; D might be TRBD2 (6 bases). The V gene lost 5 bases and the J gene lost 7 bases, with 21 bases spanning the gap. The germline V gene has CDR1 GTSNPN and CDR2 SVGIG (reference sequence). The CDR3 covers 14 residues. CDR3 sequence reads: CAWAPEGLMREQYF. CDR3 DNA: TGTGCCTGGGCCCCGGAGGGGTTGATGCGGGAGCAGTACTTC. Full variable domain (rest looked up from reference TRBV30 and TRBJ2-7): SQTIHQWPATLVQPVGSPLSLECTVEGTSNPNLYWYRQAAGRGLQLLFYSVGIGQISSEVPQNLSASRPQDRQFILSSKKLLLSDSGFYLCAWAPEGLMREQYFGPGTRLTVT.

The chain employs TRBV3-1 (or the pseudogene TRBV3-2) and TRBJ2-2; D is possibly TRBD2 (5 bases). V lost 4 bases and J lost 7, with 10 bases in between. CDR1 LGHDT and CDR2 YNNKEL come from the germline V gene (reference sequence). This CDR3 is 13 amino acids long. CDR3 loop: CASSRGIHGELFF. The DNA for the CDR3 is TGTGCCAGCAGCCGAGGGATTCACGGGGAGCTGTTTTTT.

J is TRBJ2-2 and V is TRBV7-2; TRBD2 matches 10 bases. The CDR3 spans 14 residues. Trimming took 6 bases from V and 7 from J; bases not matched to a gene: 5. From germline, CDR1 is SGHTA and CDR2 FQGNSA. Here the CDR3 DNA reads TGTGCCAGCAGACCGGGACTAGCGTACGGGGAGCTGTTTTTT. Encoded protein: CASRPGLAYGELFF.

This clone appeared once. The chain links TRBV19 to TRBJ1-1; D not certain. The CDR3 runs 13 residues. CDR1 is LNHDA, CDR2 SQIVND, per germline (reference sequence). V was pared by 3 bases and J by 4 bases, with 9 bases between. CDR3 in amino acids: CASSIQAGTEAFF. The CDR3 region has the DNA TGTGCCAGTAGTATTCAAGCGGGCACTGAAGCTTTCTTT.

V and J are TRBV7-7 and TRBJ2-2; D unclear. Germline CDR1 is SSHAT and CDR2 is FNYEAQ (reference sequence). CDR3 length: 13 residues. The germline V and J ends were trimmed by 4 bases and 1 base, with 4 bases remaining between them. The CDR3 DNA follows: TGTGCCAGCAGCTACTTGAACACCGGGGAGCTGTTTTTT. This sequence encodes CASSYLNTGELFF.

The gene calls are TRBV30 and TRBJ1-4; D is uncertain. Germline lookup yields CDR1 GTSNPN and CDR2 SVGIG (reference sequence). The CDR3 consists of 16 residues. With 0 bases removed from V and 0 bases from J, the gap between germline ends came to 11 bases. The CDR3 sequence: CAWSVVPFSTNEKLFF. DNA for the CDR3: TGTGCCTGGAGTGTTGTTCCGTTTTCAACTAATGAAAAACTGTTTTTT.

The gene calls are TRBV5-1 and TRBJ1-1, with TRBD1 matching over 7 bases. The CDR3 sequence is 14 residues long. V shed 4 bases, J shed 6 bases, and the junction held 9 bases outside the gene matches. Germline V lookup: CDR1 SGHRS, CDR2 YFSETQ. CDR3 loop: CASSPQTGIAEAFF. The DNA of the CDR3 is TGCGCCAGCAGCCCCCAGACAGGGATCGCTGAAGCTTTCTTT.

The V gene is TRBV27, the J gene TRBJ2-7, with 7 bases that match TRBD1. CDR1 is MNHEY, CDR2 SMNVEV, per germline (reference sequence). V lost 5 bases to trimming and J lost 4 bases; unmatched junction nucleotides: 11. The CDR3 spans 15 residues. The CDR3 region is CASSTPRQGVYEQYF. The DNA for the CDR3 is TGTGCCAGCAGTACCCCAAGACAGGGAGTTTACGAGCAGTACTTC.

CDR3 nucleotides: TGTGCCAGCAGCCCACGACAGAATCTTAACACTGAAGCTTTCTTT. This codes for CASSPRQNLNTEAFF. The genes are TRBV11-1 and TRBJ1-1; perhaps TRBD1 as D (5 bases). The V end lost 5 bases, the J end lost 2 bases, and 15 bases lay between the germline ends. This CDR3 comprises 15 residues. Germline CDR1 is SGHAT and CDR2 is FQDESV (reference sequence).

The chain links TRBV9 to TRBJ2-7; TRBD2 matches 10 bases. Per the germline V gene, CDR1 is SGDLS and CDR2 is YYNGEE. This CDR3 spans 13 amino acids. V was clipped by 1 base and J by 6 bases; unmatched bases: 1. The CDR3 region is CASSVLAGVEQYF. CDR3 DNA sequence: TGTGCCAGCAGCGTACTAGCGGGAGTCGAGCAGTACTTC.